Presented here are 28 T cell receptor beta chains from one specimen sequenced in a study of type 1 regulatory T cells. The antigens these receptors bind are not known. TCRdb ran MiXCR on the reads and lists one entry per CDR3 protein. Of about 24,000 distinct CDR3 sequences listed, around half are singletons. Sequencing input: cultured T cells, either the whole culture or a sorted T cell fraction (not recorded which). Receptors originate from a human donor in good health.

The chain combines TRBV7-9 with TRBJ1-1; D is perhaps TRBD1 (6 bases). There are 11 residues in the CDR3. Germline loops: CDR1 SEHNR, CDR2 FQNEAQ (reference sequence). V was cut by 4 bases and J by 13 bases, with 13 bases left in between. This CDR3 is CASSSTGLLFF. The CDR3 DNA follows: TGTGCCAGCAGCTCGACAGGCTTACTTTTCTTT.

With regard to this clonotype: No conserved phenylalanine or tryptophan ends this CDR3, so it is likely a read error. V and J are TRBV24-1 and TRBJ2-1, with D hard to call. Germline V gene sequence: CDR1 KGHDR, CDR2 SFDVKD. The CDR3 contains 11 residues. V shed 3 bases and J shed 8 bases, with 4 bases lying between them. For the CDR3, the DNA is TGTGCCACCAGTGATCACTATGAGCAGTTCTCC. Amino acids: CATSDHYEQFS.

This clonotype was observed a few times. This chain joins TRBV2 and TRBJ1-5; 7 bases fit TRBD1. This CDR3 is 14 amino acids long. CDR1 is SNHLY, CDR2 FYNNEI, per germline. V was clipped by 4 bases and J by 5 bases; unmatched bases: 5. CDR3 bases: TGTGCCAGCAGTGCTAACAGGGGTTATCAGCCCCAGCATTTT. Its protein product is CASSANRGYQPQHF. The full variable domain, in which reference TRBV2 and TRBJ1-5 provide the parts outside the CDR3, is EPEVTQTPSHQVTQMGQEVILRCVPISNHLYFYWYRQILGQKVEFLVSFYNNEISEKSEIFDDQFSVERPDGSNFTLKIRSTKLEDSAMYFCASSANRGYQPQHFGDGTRLSIL.

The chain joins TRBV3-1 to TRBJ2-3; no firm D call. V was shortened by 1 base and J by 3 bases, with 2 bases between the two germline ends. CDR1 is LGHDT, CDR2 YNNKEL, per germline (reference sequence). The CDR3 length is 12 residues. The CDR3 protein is CASSQVTDTQYF. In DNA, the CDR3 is TGTGCCAGCAGCCAAGTGACAGATACGCAGTATTTT.

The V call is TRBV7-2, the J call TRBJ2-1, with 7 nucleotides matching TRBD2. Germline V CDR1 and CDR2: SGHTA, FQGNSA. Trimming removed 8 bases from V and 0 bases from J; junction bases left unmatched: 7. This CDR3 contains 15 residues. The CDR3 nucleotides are TGTGCCAGCTATCTGGGGGGGAGCTCCTACAATGAGCAGTTCTTC. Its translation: CASYLGGSSYNEQFF.

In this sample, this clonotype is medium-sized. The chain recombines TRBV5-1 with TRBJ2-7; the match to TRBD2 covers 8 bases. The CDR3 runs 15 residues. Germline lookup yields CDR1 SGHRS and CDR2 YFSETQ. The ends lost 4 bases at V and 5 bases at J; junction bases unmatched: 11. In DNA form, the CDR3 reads TGCGCCAGCAGCCCCGGGGTAGCGGGGTCTCACGAGCAGTACTTC. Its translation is CASSPGVAGSHEQYF.

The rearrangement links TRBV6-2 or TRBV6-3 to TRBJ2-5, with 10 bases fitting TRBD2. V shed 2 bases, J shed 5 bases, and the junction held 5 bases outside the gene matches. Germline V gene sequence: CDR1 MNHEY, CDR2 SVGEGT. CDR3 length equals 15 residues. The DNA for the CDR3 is TGTGCCAGCAGTTACGTGGGACTAGCGAGGGAGACCCAGTACTTC. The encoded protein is CASSYVGLARETQYF.

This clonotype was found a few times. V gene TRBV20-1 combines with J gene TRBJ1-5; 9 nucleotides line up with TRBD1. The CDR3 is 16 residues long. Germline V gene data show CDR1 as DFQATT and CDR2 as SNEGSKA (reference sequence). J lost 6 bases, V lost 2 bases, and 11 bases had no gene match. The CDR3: CSARSTGGLGIQPQHF. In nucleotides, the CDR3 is TGCAGTGCTAGATCCACAGGGGGCCTGGGGATTCAGCCCCAGCATTTT.

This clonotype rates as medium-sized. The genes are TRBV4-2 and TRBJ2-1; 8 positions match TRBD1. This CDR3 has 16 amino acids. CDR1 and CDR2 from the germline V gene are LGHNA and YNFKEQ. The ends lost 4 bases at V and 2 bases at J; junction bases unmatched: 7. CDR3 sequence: CASSLEAGGTYNEQFF. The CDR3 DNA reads TGTGCCAGCAGCCTCGAGGCAGGGGGCACCTACAATGAGCAGTTCTTC.

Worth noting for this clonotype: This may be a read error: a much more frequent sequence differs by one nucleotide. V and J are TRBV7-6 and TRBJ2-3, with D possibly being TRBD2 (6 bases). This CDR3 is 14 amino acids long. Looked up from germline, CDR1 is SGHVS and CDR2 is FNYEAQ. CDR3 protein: CARSLTPLRGTQYF. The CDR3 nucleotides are TGTGCCAGGAGCTTAACCCCCCTCCGGGGGACGCAGTATTTT.

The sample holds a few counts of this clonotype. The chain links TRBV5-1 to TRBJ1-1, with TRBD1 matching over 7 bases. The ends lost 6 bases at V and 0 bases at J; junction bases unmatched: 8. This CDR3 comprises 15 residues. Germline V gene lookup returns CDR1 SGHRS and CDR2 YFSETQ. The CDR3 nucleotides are TGCGCCAGCAAGGGGACAGCGACGGTGAACACTGAAGCTTTCTTT. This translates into CASKGTATVNTEAFF.

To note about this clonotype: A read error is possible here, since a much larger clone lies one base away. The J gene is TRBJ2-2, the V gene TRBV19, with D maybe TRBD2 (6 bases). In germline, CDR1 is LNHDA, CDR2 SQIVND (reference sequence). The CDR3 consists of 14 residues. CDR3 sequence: CASTHRPNTGGLFF. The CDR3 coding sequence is TGTGCCAGTACCCACAGGCCGAACACCGGGGGGCTGTTTTTT.

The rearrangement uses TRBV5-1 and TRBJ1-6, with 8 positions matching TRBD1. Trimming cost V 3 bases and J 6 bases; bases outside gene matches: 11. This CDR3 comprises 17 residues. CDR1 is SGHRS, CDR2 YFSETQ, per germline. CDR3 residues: CASSSGGTGDSNSPLHF. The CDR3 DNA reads TGCGCCAGCAGCTCAGGCGGGACAGGTGATTCTAATTCACCCCTCCACTTT.

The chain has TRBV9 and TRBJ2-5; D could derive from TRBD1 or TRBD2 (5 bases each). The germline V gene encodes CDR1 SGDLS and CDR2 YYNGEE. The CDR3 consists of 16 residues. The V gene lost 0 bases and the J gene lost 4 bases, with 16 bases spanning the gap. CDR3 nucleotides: TGTGCCAGCAGCGTAGGACGAGGGGCCCAGAGAGAGACCCAGTACTTC. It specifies CASSVGRGAQRETQYF.

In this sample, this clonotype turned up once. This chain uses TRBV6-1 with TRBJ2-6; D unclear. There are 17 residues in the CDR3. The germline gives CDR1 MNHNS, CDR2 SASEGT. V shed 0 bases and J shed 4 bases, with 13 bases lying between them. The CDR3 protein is CASSEAGFVSGANVLTF. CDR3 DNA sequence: TGTGCCAGCAGTGAAGCGGGGTTTGTGTCCGGGGCCAACGTCCTGACTTTC.

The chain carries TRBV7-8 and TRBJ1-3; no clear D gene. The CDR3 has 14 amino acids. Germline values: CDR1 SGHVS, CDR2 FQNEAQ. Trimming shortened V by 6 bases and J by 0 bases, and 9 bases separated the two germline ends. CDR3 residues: CASSLTASGNTIYF. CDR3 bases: TGTGCCAGCAGTTTAACTGCCTCTGGAAACACCATATATTTT. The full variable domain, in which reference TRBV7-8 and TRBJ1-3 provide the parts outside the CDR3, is GAGVSQSPRYKVAKRGQDVALRCDPISGHVSLFWYQQALGQGPEFLTYFQNEAQLDKSGLPSDRFFAERPEGSVSTLKIQRTQQEDSAVYLCASSLTASGNTIYFGEGSWLTVV.

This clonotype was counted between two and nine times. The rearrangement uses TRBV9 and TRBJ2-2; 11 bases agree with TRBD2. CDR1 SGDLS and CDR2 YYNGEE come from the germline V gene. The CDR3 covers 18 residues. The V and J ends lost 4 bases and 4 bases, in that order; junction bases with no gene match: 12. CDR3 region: CASSPRSGGAGRTGELFF. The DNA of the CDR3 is TGTGCCAGCAGCCCTCGTAGCGGGGGGGCCGGGCGCACCGGGGAGCTGTTTTTT.

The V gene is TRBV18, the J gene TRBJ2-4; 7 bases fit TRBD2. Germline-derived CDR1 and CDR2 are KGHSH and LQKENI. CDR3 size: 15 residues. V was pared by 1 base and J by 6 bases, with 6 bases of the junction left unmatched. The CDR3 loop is CASSPLRGDGNIQYF. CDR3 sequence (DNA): TGTGCCAGCTCACCACTACGGGGGGATGGAAACATTCAGTACTTC.

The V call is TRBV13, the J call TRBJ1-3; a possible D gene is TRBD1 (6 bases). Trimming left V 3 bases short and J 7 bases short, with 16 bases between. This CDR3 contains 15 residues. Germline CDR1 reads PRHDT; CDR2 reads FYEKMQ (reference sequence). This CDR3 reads CASSFYGGSRNTIYF. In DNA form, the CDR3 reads TGTGCCAGCAGCTTTTACGGGGGCTCAAGGAACACCATATATTTT.

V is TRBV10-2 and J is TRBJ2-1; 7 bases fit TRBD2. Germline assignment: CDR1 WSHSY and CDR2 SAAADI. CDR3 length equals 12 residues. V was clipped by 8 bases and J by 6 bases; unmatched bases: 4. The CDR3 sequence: CASRDYLNEQFF. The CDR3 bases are TGCGCCAGCCGGGACTACCTCAATGAGCAGTTCTTC.

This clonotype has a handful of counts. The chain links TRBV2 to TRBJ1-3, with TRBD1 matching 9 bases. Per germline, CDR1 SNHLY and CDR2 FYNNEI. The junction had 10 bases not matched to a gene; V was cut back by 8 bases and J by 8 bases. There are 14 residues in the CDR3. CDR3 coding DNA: TGTGCCAGCCAACCAAGGACAGGGGATCACACCATATATTTT. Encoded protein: CASQPRTGDHTIYF.

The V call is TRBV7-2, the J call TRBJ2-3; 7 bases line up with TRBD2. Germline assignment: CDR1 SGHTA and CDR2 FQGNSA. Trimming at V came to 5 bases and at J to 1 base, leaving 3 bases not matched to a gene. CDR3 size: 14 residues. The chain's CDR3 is CASSPSGGTDTQYF. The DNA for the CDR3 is TGTGCCAGCAGCCCTAGCGGAGGCACAGATACGCAGTATTTT.

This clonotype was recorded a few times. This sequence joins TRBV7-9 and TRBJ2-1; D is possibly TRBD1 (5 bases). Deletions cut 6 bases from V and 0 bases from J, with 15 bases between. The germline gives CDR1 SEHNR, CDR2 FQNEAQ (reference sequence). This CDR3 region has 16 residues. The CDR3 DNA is TGTGCCAGCAGTGACAGACTCCATAGCTCCTACAATGAGCAGTTCTTC. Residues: CASSDRLHSSYNEQFF.

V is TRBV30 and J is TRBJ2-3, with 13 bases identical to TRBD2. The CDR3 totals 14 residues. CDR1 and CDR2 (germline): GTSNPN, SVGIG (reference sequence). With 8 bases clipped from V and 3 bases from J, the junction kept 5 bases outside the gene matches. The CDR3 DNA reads TGTGCCCTCCGGACTAGCGGGGGAACAGATACGCAGTATTTT. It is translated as CALRTSGGTDTQYF.

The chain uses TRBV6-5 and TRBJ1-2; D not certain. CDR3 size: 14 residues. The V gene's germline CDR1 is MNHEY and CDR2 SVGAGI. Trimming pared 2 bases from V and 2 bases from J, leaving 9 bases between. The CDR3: CASSYGGGNYGYTF. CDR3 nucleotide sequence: TGTGCCAGCAGTTACGGAGGCGGGAACTATGGCTACACCTTC.

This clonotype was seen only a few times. This CDR3 is CASRGQRGSGNTIYF. The CDR3 DNA follows: TGTGCCAGCAGGGGACAGCGAGGCTCTGGAAACACCATATATTTT. V gene TRBV2 combines with J gene TRBJ1-3; TRBD1 agrees at 7 bases. Trimming took 6 bases from V and 0 from J; bases not matched to a gene: 5. The CDR3 is made up of 15 amino acids. Per germline, CDR1 SNHLY and CDR2 FYNNEI.

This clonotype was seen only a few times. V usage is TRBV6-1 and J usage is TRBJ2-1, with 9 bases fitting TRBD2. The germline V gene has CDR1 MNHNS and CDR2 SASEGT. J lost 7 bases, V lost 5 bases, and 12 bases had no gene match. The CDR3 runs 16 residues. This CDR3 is CASSSLAGSVWNEQFF. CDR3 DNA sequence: TGTGCCAGCAGTTCCCTAGCGGGGTCGGTATGGAATGAGCAGTTCTTC.

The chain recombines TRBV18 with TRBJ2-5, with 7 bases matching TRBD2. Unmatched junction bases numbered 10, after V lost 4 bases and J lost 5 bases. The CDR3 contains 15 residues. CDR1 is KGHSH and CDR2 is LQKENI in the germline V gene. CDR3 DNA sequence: TGTGCCAGCTCACGGGAGGGGATACGGCGGGAGACCCAGTACTTC. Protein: CASSREGIRRETQYF.